This T cell receptor (beta chain) was sequenced for a study of T-cell memory formation after mild COVID-19. Overall study results and limits: The SARS-CoV-2 specificity of second-wave clones reaching peak at day 37 remained unverified.

There are a few counts of this clonotype. Antigen: not known. Germline CDR1 MGHRA, CDR2 YSYEKL. This CDR3 is 14 amino acids long. Trimming pared 4 bases from V and 4 bases from J, leaving 14 bases between. TCRdb re-derived calls from the 5' RACE reads in MiXCR, one entry per CDR3 protein. The sample includes 85,000 to 120,000 distinct CDR3 sequences, around an eighth seen only once; the top ten take around 30%. The TCR was taken from an adult woman who had mild COVID-19 (a few samples of this study predate the infection). Cell type and time point are not known. Source material: PBMCs or a T cell subset sorted from them (not recorded which). The chain is built from TRBV4-1 and TRBJ2-7, with D perhaps matching TRBD2 (5 bases). The CDR3 sequence: CASSLTGRGYEQYF. CDR3 sequence (DNA): TGCGCCAGCAGCCTAACTGGGCGAGGGTACGAGCAGTACTTC.